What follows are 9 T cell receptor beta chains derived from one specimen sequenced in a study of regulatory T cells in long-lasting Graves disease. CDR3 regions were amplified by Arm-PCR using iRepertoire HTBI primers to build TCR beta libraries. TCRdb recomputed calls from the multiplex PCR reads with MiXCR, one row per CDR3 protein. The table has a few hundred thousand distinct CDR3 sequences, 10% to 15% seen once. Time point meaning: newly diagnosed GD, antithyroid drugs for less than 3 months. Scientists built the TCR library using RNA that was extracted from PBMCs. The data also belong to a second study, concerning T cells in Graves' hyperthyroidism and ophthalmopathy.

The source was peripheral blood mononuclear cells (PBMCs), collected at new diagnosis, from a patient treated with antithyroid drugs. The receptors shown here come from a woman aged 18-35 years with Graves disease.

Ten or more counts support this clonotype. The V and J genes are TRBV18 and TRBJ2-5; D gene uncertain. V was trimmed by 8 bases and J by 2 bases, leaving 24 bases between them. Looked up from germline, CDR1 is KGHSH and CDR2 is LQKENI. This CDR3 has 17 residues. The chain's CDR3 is CASARTAGHIRQETQYF. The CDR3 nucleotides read TGTGCCAGCGCGCGCACGGCCGGTCACATCCGACAAGAGACCCAGTACTTC.

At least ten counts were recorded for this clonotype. CDR3 DNA: TGTGCCTGGAACCGTCGGCGGATGAGCTCCTACGAGCAGTACTTC. Translation: CAWNRRRMSSYEQYF. The chain links TRBV30 to TRBJ2-7; D gene unclear. CDR1 and CDR2 from the germline V gene are GTSNPN and SVGIG (reference sequence). V lost 4 bases and J 0 bases, leaving 16 bases between the germline ends. The CDR3 spans 15 residues.

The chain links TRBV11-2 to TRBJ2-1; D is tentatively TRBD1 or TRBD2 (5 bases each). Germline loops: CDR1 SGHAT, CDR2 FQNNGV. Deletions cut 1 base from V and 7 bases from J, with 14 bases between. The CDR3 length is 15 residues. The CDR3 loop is CASSLAPGRMNEQFF. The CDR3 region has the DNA TGTGCCAGCAGCTTAGCCCCGGGGCGGATGAATGAGCAGTTCTTC.

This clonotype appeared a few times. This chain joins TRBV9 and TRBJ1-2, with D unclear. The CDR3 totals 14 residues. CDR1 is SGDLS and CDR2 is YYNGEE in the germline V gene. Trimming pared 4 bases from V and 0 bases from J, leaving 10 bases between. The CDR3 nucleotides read TGTGCCAGCAGCCCTAGAAATTCTAACTATGGCTACACCTTC. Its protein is CASSPRNSNYGYTF. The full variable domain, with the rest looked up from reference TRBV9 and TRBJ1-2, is DSGVTQTPKHLITATGQRVTLRCSPRSGDLSVYWYQQSLDQGLQFLIQYYNGEERAKGNILERFSAQQFPDLHSELNLSSLELGDSALYFCASSPRNSNYGYTFGSGTRLTVV.

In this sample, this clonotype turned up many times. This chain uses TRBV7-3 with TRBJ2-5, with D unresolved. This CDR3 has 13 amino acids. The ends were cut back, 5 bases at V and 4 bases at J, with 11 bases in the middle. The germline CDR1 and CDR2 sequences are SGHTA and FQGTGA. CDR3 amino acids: CASSRSVGETQYF. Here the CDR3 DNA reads TGTGCCAGCAGCCGCTCCGTTGGAGAGACCCAGTACTTC.

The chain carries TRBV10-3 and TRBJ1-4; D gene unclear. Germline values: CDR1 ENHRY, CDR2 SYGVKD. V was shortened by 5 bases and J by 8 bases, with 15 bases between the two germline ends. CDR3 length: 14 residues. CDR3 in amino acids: CAISNPGLGEKLFF. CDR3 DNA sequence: TGTGCCATCAGTAACCCTGGACTGGGAGAAAAACTGTTTTTT.

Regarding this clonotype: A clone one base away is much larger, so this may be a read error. The CDR3 here is CSAIIGTGGLNEQYF. CDR3 in DNA: TGCAGTGCCATTATCGGGACAGGGGGTCTTAATGAGCAGTACTTC. The rearrangement uses TRBV20-1 and TRBJ2-7, with 11 bases identical to TRBD1. Germline V gene sequence: CDR1 DFQATT, CDR2 SNEGSKA (reference sequence). There are 15 residues in the CDR3. With 6 bases clipped from V and 7 bases from J, the junction kept 14 bases outside the gene matches.

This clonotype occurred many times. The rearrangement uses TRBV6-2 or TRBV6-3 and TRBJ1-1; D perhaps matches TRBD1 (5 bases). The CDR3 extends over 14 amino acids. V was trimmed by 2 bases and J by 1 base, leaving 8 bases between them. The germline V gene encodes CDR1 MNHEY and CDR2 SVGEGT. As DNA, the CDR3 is TGTGCCAGCAGTTACGGGCAGGGGAACACTGAAGCTTTCTTT. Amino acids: CASSYGQGNTEAFF.

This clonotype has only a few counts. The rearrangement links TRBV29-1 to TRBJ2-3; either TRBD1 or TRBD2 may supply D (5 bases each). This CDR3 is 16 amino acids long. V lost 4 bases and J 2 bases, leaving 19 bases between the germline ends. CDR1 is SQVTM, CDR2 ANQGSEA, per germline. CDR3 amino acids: CSVVASRGAFTDTQYF. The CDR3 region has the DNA TGCAGCGTTGTGGCCAGCCGAGGGGCGTTCACAGATACGCAGTATTTT.